A selection of T cell receptor beta chains follows, all from one sample in a study of shared clonotypes between healthy human individuals. Using immunoSEQ multiplex PCR, the repertoire was profiled, and TCRdb retains in-frame clones only, with some absent. The data contain approximately 1,500,000 clones, 95% to 99% of them singletons. The sequenced sample consisted of naive CD4+ T cells sorted from blood. The receptors were sampled from a man aged 25-40 years in good health. Each CDR3 is given with its conserved first and last residue. D genes are given only for firm matches. Some rows have no size entry. The others give once, few or many, or a class for an expanded clone.

d_call clone_size j_call v_call cdr3_nt cdr3_aa
NA NA TRBJ2-2 TRBV5-5 TGTGCCACCCCCATATTGAACACCGGGGAGCTGTTTTTT CATPILNTGELFF
NA once TRBJ1-4 TRBV28 TGTGCCAGCACCTCCAATGAAAAACTGTTTTTT CASTSNEKLFF
NA once TRBJ1-5 TRBV19 TGTGCCAGTACACCCTGGGGGAACCGCAATCAGCCCCAGCATTTT CASTPWGNRNQPQHF
TRBD1 NA TRBJ1-1 TRBV5-1 TGCGCCAGCAGCTTGGCCGGGACAGGTAACACTGAAGCTTTCTTT CASSLAGTGNTEAFF
TRBD1 once TRBJ1-5 TRBV2 TGTGCCAGCACCGAACAGGGGGTAAGTCAGCCCCAGCATTTT CASTEQGVSQPQHF
TRBD2 NA TRBJ2-2 TRBV27 TGTGCCAGCAGTTTGGCGGGAGGCACCGGGGAGCTGTTTTTT CASSLAGGTGELFF
NA NA TRBJ2-7 TRBV15 TGTGCCACCAGCAGAGGACGGTTGGGGAGATACTCCTACGAGCAGTACTTC CATSRGRLGRYSYEQYF
NA NA TRBJ2-2 TRBV9 TGTGCCAGCAGCGTACAGGGAGGCACCGGGGAGCTGTTTTTT CASSVQGGTGELFF
NA NA TRBJ2-5 TRBV7-5 TGTGCCAGAAGCTTAGGGCGCGGGACTAGCGGGAGGGAAGAGACCCAGTACTTC CARSLGRGTSGREETQYF
NA NA TRBJ2-1 TRBV12-5 TGTGCTAGTGGACTAGGTTACAATGAGCAGTTCTTC CASGLGYNEQFF
NA many TRBJ2-1 TRBV5-4 TGTGCCAGCAGCCTCACAGGAGCCTCCTACAATGAGCAGTTCTTC CASSLTGASYNEQFF
TRBD2 NA TRBJ2-7 TRBV2 TGTGCCAGCGGGACTAGCGGGAGGACTCTCTCCTACGAGCAGTACTTC CASGTSGRTLSYEQYF
TRBD1 NA TRBJ2-4 TRBV28 TGTGCCAGCAGTTTGCAGGGGGCACTAGCCAAAAACATTCAGTACTTC CASSLQGALAKNIQYF
NA NA TRBJ2-2 TRBV5-1 TGCGCCAGCAGCTCCCAAAGTTCCGCCGGCACCGGGGAGCTGTTTTTT CASSSQSSAGTGELFF
NA NA TRBJ2-7 TRBV18 TGTGCCAGCTCACCTCCAGGTAGCTACGAGCAGTACTTC CASSPPGSYEQYF
NA once TRBJ2-5 TRBV29-1 TGCAGCGTATCAGGGGAAGAGACCCAGTACTTC CSVSGEETQYF
TRBD1 NA TRBJ2-1 TRBV19 TGTGCCAGTAGCTCGGGACAGCGGAGCTCCTACAATGAGCAGTTCTTC CASSSGQRSSYNEQFF
TRBD2 NA TRBJ2-1 TRBV5-4 TGTGCCAGCAGCTCCCTAGCGGGAGTTTCCGGCGAGCAGTTCTTC CASSSLAGVSGEQFF
NA NA TRBJ2-1 TRBV7-6 TGTGCCAGCAGCCACCTATGGGGCGCTAGCTCCTACAATGAGCAGTTCTTC CASSHLWGASSYNEQFF
TRBD2 NA TRBJ2-1 TRBV11-2 TGTGCCAGCAGCTTATTAAGCGGGGAGGGGTACAATGAGCAGTTCTTC CASSLLSGEGYNEQFF
TRBD1 few TRBJ1-2 TRBV6-5 TGTGCCAGCAGTTACTCCCACGGACAGGCCGATGGCTACACCTTC CASSYSHGQADGYTF
NA NA TRBJ2-1 TRBV5-4 TGTGCCAGCAGCCCGAAGGGACGCCACAATGAGCAGTTCTTC CASSPKGRHNEQFF
NA NA TRBJ2-7 TRBV30 TGTGCCTGCGATAGGAGCTCCTACGAGCAGTACTTC CACDRSSYEQYF
NA NA TRBJ1-4 TRBV7-8 TGTGCCAGCAGCTTAGCGCAAGGCAGACGTAATGAAAAACTGTTTTTT CASSLAQGRRNEKLFF
TRBD2 NA TRBJ2-7 TRBV28 TGTGCCAGCCGGTCCCCCGGGACTAGCGGCACCTACGAGCAGTACTTC CASRSPGTSGTYEQYF
NA NA TRBJ2-7 TRBV5-1 TGCGCCAGCAGCCCAGGGGATGGCTACGAGCAGTACTTC CASSPGDGYEQYF
TRBD1 NA TRBJ2-2 TRBV11-2 TGTGCCAGCAGCGTATACAGGGGGCGTGACGGGGAGCTGTTTTTT CASSVYRGRDGELFF